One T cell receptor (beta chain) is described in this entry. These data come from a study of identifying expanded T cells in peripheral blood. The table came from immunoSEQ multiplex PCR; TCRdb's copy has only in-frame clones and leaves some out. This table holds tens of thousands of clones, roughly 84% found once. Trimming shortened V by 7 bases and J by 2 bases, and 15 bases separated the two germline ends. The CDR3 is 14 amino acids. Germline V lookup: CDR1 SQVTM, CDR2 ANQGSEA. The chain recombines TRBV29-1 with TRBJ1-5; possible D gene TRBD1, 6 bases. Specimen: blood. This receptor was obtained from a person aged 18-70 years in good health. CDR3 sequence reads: CSAGAGDGNQPQHF. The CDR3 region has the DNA TGCAGCGCTGGGGCAGGGGATGGCAATCAGCCCCAGCATTTT.